A selection of T cell receptor beta chains follows, all from one sample in a study of tumor-infiltrating lymphocytes in localized non-small cell lung cancer. TCRdb keeps only in-frame clones here, not all; method: immunoSEQ multiplex PCR. The sample consists of about 15,000 clones, 69% of them appearing once. The specimen sequenced was lung tumor tissue. These receptors came from a human donor with non-small cell lung cancer. CDR3s include the opening cysteine and the closing phenylalanine or tryptophan. D genes are given only for firm matches. Size values are once, few and many counts, or a class for expanded clones, and some rows have none.

d_gene	abundance	v_gene	j_gene	CDR3nt	CDR3aa
NA	NA	TRBV2	TRBJ1-4	TGTGCCAGCAAAAGGGTGACGGATAATGAAAAACTGTTTTTT	CASKRVTDNEKLFF
TRBD2	few	TRBV7-6	TRBJ2-7	TGTGCCAGCAGCTTAGGGCGGGAGGCCACCTACGAGCAGTACTTC	CASSLGREATYEQYF
NA	NA	TRBV7-2	TRBJ2-3	TGTGCCAGCAGCTCATACAGGGATACGCAGTATTTT	CASSSYRDTQYF
TRBD1	NA	TRBV18	TRBJ2-5	TGTGCCAGCTCACCGACCGGGGACAGGGTTGTAGAGACCCAGTACTTC	CASSPTGDRVVETQYF
NA	NA	TRBV6-6	TRBJ1-1	TGTGCCAGCAGTTACAGTAACACTGAAGCTTTCTTT	CASSYSNTEAFF
NA	once	TRBV6-5	TRBJ2-7	TGTGCCAGCAGTGGCGCTACGGGAGTTTCGTACGAGCAGTACTTC	CASSGATGVSYEQYF
TRBD2	NA	TRBV29-1	TRBJ2-5	TGCAGCGTTGGCGAATTCGGACTAGCGGGAGGAGAGACCCAGTACTTC	CSVGEFGLAGGETQYF
NA	NA	TRBV5-8	TRBJ1-5	TGTGCCAGCAGCTTAGGGGTTGATAGCAATCAGCCCCAGCATTTT	CASSLGVDSNQPQHF
NA	NA	TRBV5-5	TRBJ1-4	TGTGCCAGCAGCTTGGACCTTAATGAAAAACTGTTTTTT	CASSLDLNEKLFF
NA	NA	TRBV30	TRBJ2-1	TGTGCCTGGAGTGTAAACTGGAACAATGAGCAGTTCTTC	CAWSVNWNNEQFF
NA	NA	TRBV5-1	TRBJ1-1	TGCGCCAGCAGCTTCGGGTCCCGACAGGAAGCTTTCTTT	CASSFGSRQEAFF
TRBD1	medium-sized	TRBV27	TRBJ1-2	TGTGCCAGCAGTTACAGACAGGGGTCGAGAGATGGCTACACCTTC	CASSYRQGSRDGYTF
NA	NA	TRBV5-1	TRBJ2-1	TGCGCCAGCAGCGAACTGTCTAGCAGTGAGCAGTTCTTC	CASSELSSSEQFF
NA	NA	TRBV30	TRBJ2-7	TGTGCCTGGGCCAGGGGCCTATCCTACGAGCAGTACTTC	CAWARGLSYEQYF
TRBD2	NA	TRBV18	TRBJ2-7	TGTGCCAGCTCACCAGGCCTGGGTAGCGGGAGGGCCTCCGAGCAGTACTTC	CASSPGLGSGRASEQYF
NA	NA	TRBV5-1	TRBJ1-2	TGCGCCAGCAGCTTGGAAGGCAGAATCTATGGCTACACCTTC	CASSLEGRIYGYTF
TRBD2	NA	TRBV4-3	TRBJ2-2	TGCGCCAGCAGCCAAGAGGTTAGCGGGGCATTCACCACCGGGGAGCTGTTTTTT	CASSQEVSGAFTTGELFF
TRBD2	NA	TRBV6-4	TRBJ2-3	TGTGCCAGCAGTGGACTAGCGGGAGGGCCAGATACGCAGTATTTT	CASSGLAGGPDTQYF
NA	few	TRBV27	TRBJ2-6	TGTGCCAGCAGTTTAAAGACTCGGACTACTGGGGCCAACGTCCTGACTTTC	CASSLKTRTTGANVLTF
NA	few	TRBV9	TRBJ2-3	TGTGCCAGCAGCGCCGAGACAGATACGCAGTATTTT	CASSAETDTQYF
TRBD2	NA	TRBV6-1	TRBJ2-2	TGTGCCAGCAATGGACTAGCGGGAGATTACGGGGAGCTGTTTTTT	CASNGLAGDYGELFF
TRBD2	NA	TRBV7-2	TRBJ2-1	TGTGCCAGCAGCTTAGCGGCTAGCGGCGGTGAGCAGTTCTTC	CASSLAASGGEQFF
NA	NA	TRBV29-1	TRBJ2-1	TGCAGCGTTGGGAACGGTGAGCAGTTCTTC	CSVGNGEQFF
NA	few	TRBV5-1	TRBJ2-1	TGCGCCAGCAGCCCGGGAAACTCCTACAATGAGCAGTTCTTC	CASSPGNSYNEQFF
NA	NA	TRBV5-5	TRBJ1-2	TGTGCCAGCGGGGGTCCGGAACAATATAACTATGGCTACACCTTC	CASGGPEQYNYGYTF
NA	NA	TRBV6-5	TRBJ2-2	TGTGCCAGCAGTTACTCAGGCCCCGGGGAGCTGTTTTTT	CASSYSGPGELFF
TRBD1	once	TRBV5-3	TRBJ2-7	TGTGCCAGCAGCTCACCGGGACAGGGTGCCTACGAGCAGTACTTC	CASSSPGQGAYEQYF
NA	NA	TRBV6-4	TRBJ2-2	TGTGCCAGCAGTGAACAGCTGAACACCGGGGAGCTGTTTTTT	CASSEQLNTGELFF
NA	few	TRBV2	TRBJ2-7	TGTGCCAGCAGTGTAGCCGACTACGAGCAGTACTTC	CASSVADYEQYF
NA	NA	TRBV6-1	TRBJ2-7	TGTGCCAGCAGTGAACTGGACCTAACCGAGCAGTACTTC	CASSELDLTEQYF
TRBD1	medium-sized	TRBV10-2	TRBJ2-3	TGCGCCAGCAGTGGAGGGGGCCCGAAGCAGTATTTT	CASSGGGPKQYF
NA	NA	TRBV6-6	TRBJ1-1	TGTGCCAGCAAAGACAGGCCTGAAGCTTTCTTT	CASKDRPEAFF
NA	NA	TRBV6-5	TRBJ2-3	TGTGCCAGCAGTTACTCTGGGGTATTCACAGATACGCAGTATTTT	CASSYSGVFTDTQYF
TRBD1	NA	TRBV6-5	TRBJ2-7	TGTGCCAGCAGTACCAGGAACAGGGGAAATTTCGAGCAGTACTTC	CASSTRNRGNFEQYF
NA	NA	TRBV5-5	TRBJ1-2	TGTGCCAGCAGCCGAACAGGACAGAACTATGGCTACACCTTC	CASSRTGQNYGYTF
TRBD1	NA	TRBV6-1	TRBJ1-1	TGTGCCAGCAGTGGCGTGACAGGGGGGTTCACTGAAGCTTTCTTT	CASSGVTGGFTEAFF
NA	NA	TRBV7-2	TRBJ2-6	TGTGCCAGCAGCCCCGGGAGCTCTGGGGCCAACGTCCTGACTTTC	CASSPGSSGANVLTF
NA	NA	TRBV27	TRBJ1-5	TGTGCCAAGTTAAGGGGGTGTCGGAGCAATCAGCCCCAGCATTTT	CAKLRGCRSNQPQHF
NA	NA	TRBV5-1	TRBJ2-3	TGCGCCAGCAGCTTCGGACACCAAGATACGCAGTATTTT	CASSFGHQDTQYF
NA	NA	TRBV5-4	TRBJ2-2	TGTGCCAGCAGCAACCGGGACAACGGGGAGCTGTTTTTT	CASSNRDNGELFF
TRBD1	NA	TRBV11-2	TRBJ2-7	TGTGCCAGCACCGCACAGGGGGTACCCTACGAGCAGTACTTC	CASTAQGVPYEQYF
TRBD2	NA	TRBV11-2	TRBJ2-5	TGTGCCAGCAGCTTTAGCGGGAGGGACCAAGAGACCCAGTACTTC	CASSFSGRDQETQYF
TRBD1	NA	TRBV29-1	TRBJ2-4	TGCAGCGCATCCGGGACAGGGGGGAGTATTCAGTACTTC	CSASGTGGSIQYF
NA	NA	TRBV5-4	TRBJ2-5	TGTGCCAGCAGCTTGGCTAGCATTGAGACCCAGTACTTC	CASSLASIETQYF
NA	NA	TRBV2	TRBJ1-5	TGTGCCAGCAGTGGACCGGGCGCTCAGCATTTT	CASSGPGAQHF
NA	NA	TRBV19	TRBJ1-1	TGTGCCAGTAGAAATTTTCTCCGGGTTGACACTGAAGCTTTCTTT	CASRNFLRVDTEAFF
NA	once	TRBV25-1	TRBJ1-1	TGTGCCAGCAGGCCTCATAGCGGCCCTGGGGCTGAAGCTTTCTTT	CASRPHSGPGAEAFF
NA	NA	TRBV7-8	TRBJ2-7	TGTGCCAGCAGCTCAGGAGACAGGCAAAGGTACGAGCAGTACTTC	CASSSGDRQRYEQYF
NA	once	TRBV6-6	TRBJ2-7	TGTGCCAGCAGTTACTCGGCGGGGGCCTCCTACGAGCAGTACTTC	CASSYSAGASYEQYF
NA	NA	TRBV25-1	TRBJ2-1	TGTGCCAGCTCCCGCCGGGGAAGCTCCTACAATGAGCAGTTCTTC	CASSRRGSSYNEQFF
NA	NA	TRBV7-2	TRBJ2-1	TGTGCCAGCAGCCCAATGTTGATGGGAGGCTCCTACAATGAGCAGTTCTTC	CASSPMLMGGSYNEQFF
NA	NA	TRBV14	TRBJ2-7	TGTGCCAGCAGCCTCAGGAGCTCGTCCTACGAGCAGTACTTC	CASSLRSSSYEQYF
TRBD2	NA	TRBV5-4	TRBJ2-5	TGTGCCAGCAGCTCTGCTTTAGCGGGAGCCCCACAAGAGACCCAGTACTTC	CASSSALAGAPQETQYF
TRBD1	NA	TRBV19	TRBJ2-3	TGTGCCAGTAGTCGAACAGGGGCTGCCCGCACAGATACGCAGTATTTT	CASSRTGAARTDTQYF
TRBD2	NA	TRBV14	TRBJ2-6	TGTGCCAGCAGCCAAATCAGCGGGAGGGGAAACTCTGGGGCCAACGTCCTGACTTTC	CASSQISGRGNSGANVLTF
NA	NA	TRBV5-8	TRBJ2-3	TGTGCCAGGAGGAGCACAGATACGCAGTATTTT	CARRSTDTQYF
NA	NA	TRBV10-3	TRBJ2-5	TGTGCCATCAGTGACGCGGGAAAAGAGACCCAGTACTTC	CAISDAGKETQYF
NA	NA	TRBV28	TRBJ2-3	TGTGCCAGCAGTTTATCGAGTTCGGCAGATACGCAGTATTTT	CASSLSSSADTQYF